This record covers a single T cell receptor (beta chain). Its antigen remains unidentified. This entry is derived from a study of shared clonotypes between healthy human individuals. Study-level points and caveats: It was expected that sequencing depth would affect clonotype sharing among donors. Generation probabilities were higher for clonotypes shared across all four sorted-subset donors than for unshared ones.

Only in-frame clones appear in the TCRdb table, and some are missing; sequencing was by immunoSEQ multiplex PCR. The profile shows approximately 840,000 clones, about 96% of them singletons. Positively selected for CCR7, the CD45RO-negative cells used as naive CD8 cells excluded terminally differentiated effector memory CD45RA+ cells. The TCR sequence derives from a man aged 30-40 years in good health. Sequenced sample: naive CD8+ T cells sorted from blood.

The CDR3: CASSYSRVLNGELFF. For the CDR3, the DNA is TGTGCCAGCAGTTACTCCCGCGTTCTAAATGGGGAGCTGTTTTTT. V is TRBV6-6 and J is TRBJ2-2; D is uncertain. The CDR3 has 15 amino acids. Between the trimmed V and J ends, which lost 0 bases and 8 bases, there was a span of 13 bases. The germline V gene encodes CDR1 MNHNY and CDR2 SVGAGI (reference sequence).